The next 7 T cell receptor beta chains were all read from a single sample in a study of read filtering for tumor transcriptome and immune sequencing. Molecular barcoded adaptors covering alpha/delta and beta/gamma chains were used on approximately 400 ng RNA. A single record per CDR3 protein comes from TCRdb applying MiXCR to the reads. The sample holds about 57,000 distinct CDR3 sequences, about 15% seen once. What was sequenced was a population of CD138-negative cells sorted from bone marrow. The source is a donor at least 40 years old with multiple myeloma.

With respect to this clonotype: A much larger clone is a single base away; this may be a read error. The chain joins TRBV4-1 to TRBJ2-2; D gene unclear. The CDR3 covers 16 residues. Germline V CDR1 and CDR2: MGHRA, YSYEKL. The CDR3 loop reads CASGQDPSAFTGELFF. CDR3 DNA sequence: TGCGCCAGCGGCCAAGATCCCTCAGCTTTCACCGGGGAGCTGTTTTTT.

In its sample, this clonotype was seen many times. The chain joins TRBV18 to TRBJ2-7, with D possibly matching TRBD2 (5 bases). There are 15 residues in the CDR3. Trimming removed 3 bases at V and 4 bases at J, with 16 bases between. Per germline, CDR1 KGHSH and CDR2 LQKENI. CDR3 in amino acids: CASSPSRENIYEQYF. The CDR3 nucleotides are TGTGCCAGCTCACCCTCACGGGAAAATATATACGAGCAGTACTTC.

The rearrangement links TRBV27 to TRBJ2-5; 9 bases map to TRBD1. The CDR3 length is 15 residues. Trimming removed 7 bases from V and 5 bases from J; junction bases left unmatched: 11. Germline values: CDR1 MNHEY, CDR2 SMNVEV (reference sequence). The CDR3, as DNA: TGTGCCAGCAAATCCGGGGGACAGGGCTTGGAGACCCAGTACTTC. Residues: CASKSGGQGLETQYF.

The genes are TRBV7-8 and TRBJ2-6; 8 bases are a match to TRBD1. The CDR3 is made up of 19 amino acids. The V gene's germline CDR1 is SGHVS and CDR2 FQNEAQ. V lost 5 bases, J lost 1 base, and 13 bases stayed unmatched. The DNA of the CDR3 is TGTGCCAGCAGCGCCCGGGACAGGCCAAAGGTTTCTGGGGCCAACGTCCTGACTTTC. Encoded protein: CASSARDRPKVSGANVLTF.

This clonotype was counted at least ten times. This chain connects TRBV19 to TRBJ2-7; 7 nucleotides agree with TRBD1. V was clipped by 3 bases and J by 1 base; unmatched bases: 3. The CDR3 contains 14 residues. Germline lookup yields CDR1 LNHDA and CDR2 SQIVND (reference sequence). CDR3 sequence (DNA): TGTGCCAGTAGTATTGGGGACAGTTCCTACGAGCAGTACTTC. This sequence encodes CASSIGDSSYEQYF. Based on the CDR3 plus reference TRBV19 and TRBJ2-7, the full variable domain is DGGITQSPKYLFRKEGQNVTLSCEQNLNHDAMYWYRQDPGQGLRLIYYSQIVNDFQKGDIAEGYSVSREKKESFPLTVTSAQKNPTAFYLCASSIGDSSYEQYFGPGTRLTVT.

This clonotype appeared many times. The chain is built from TRBV12-3 or TRBV12-4 and TRBJ1-6; no clear D. This CDR3 has 12 amino acids. V dropped 4 bases and J dropped 10 bases, with 8 bases sitting between them. CDR3 region: CASSYTGSPLHF. Here the CDR3 DNA reads TGTGCCAGCAGTTACACCGGGTCACCCCTCCACTTT.

This clonotype was counted ten times or more. The chain links TRBV29-1 to TRBJ2-7, with D possibly TRBD1 on 5 matching bases. The ends were cut back, 2 bases at V and 2 bases at J, with 16 bases in the middle. Germline V lookup: CDR1 SQVTM, CDR2 ANQGSEA. This CDR3 spans 15 amino acids. The CDR3 DNA reads as TGCAGCGTTGAAATCGAACAGGCCCCTACCTACGAGCAGTACTTC. Translating gives CSVEIEQAPTYEQYF.